The 25 T cell receptor beta chains below come from one sample, sequenced in a study of identifying expanded T cells in peripheral blood. Sequencing was performed with immunoSEQ multiplex PCR; in TCRdb, only in-frame clones are kept and a portion is missing. The table includes about 94,000 clones, roughly 86% detected once. Sequencing used blood. The origin of the receptors is a person between 18 and 69 years old in good health.

The chain recombines TRBV6-6 with TRBJ1-2; 7 bases align to TRBD1. Losses at the gene ends were 7 bases for V and 4 bases for J; bases not matched to a gene: 0. CDR1 and CDR2 from the germline V gene are MNHNY and SVGAGI (reference sequence). This CDR3 spans 11 amino acids. For the CDR3, the DNA is TGTGCCAGCACAGGGGGCTATGGCTACACCTTC. It yields the protein CASTGGYGYTF.

The chain recombines TRBV19 with TRBJ2-1, with no clear D. The germline CDR1 and CDR2 sequences are LNHDA and SQIVND (reference sequence). This CDR3 spans 15 amino acids. Deletions cut 1 base from V and 3 bases from J, with 10 bases between. CDR3 DNA: TGTGCCAGTAGTATAGCCGACTGGGACTACAATGAGCAGTTCTTC. Protein product: CASSIADWDYNEQFF.

This chain uses TRBV19 with TRBJ1-2, with unresolved D. The V end was cut by 6 bases, the J end by 4 bases, with 12 bases between. The CDR3 extends over 13 amino acids. Looked up from germline, CDR1 is LNHDA and CDR2 is SQIVND (reference sequence). The CDR3 DNA reads as TGTGCCAGTAGGTACAGTGGGTCCTATGGCTACACCTTC. Translation: CASRYSGSYGYTF.

There are a few counts of this clone. V is TRBV5-1 and J is TRBJ2-7; 7 nucleotides line up with TRBD1. There are 13 residues in the CDR3. The V segment lost 4 bases and the J segment 7 bases; nucleotides outside the gene matches: 8. Germline loops: CDR1 SGHRS, CDR2 YFSETQ. This CDR3 reads CASSGDRVGEQYF. In DNA, the CDR3 is TGCGCCAGCAGCGGAGACAGGGTAGGAGAGCAGTACTTC.

The V gene is TRBV19, the J gene TRBJ2-1; D may be TRBD1 (7 bases). The CDR3 consists of 15 residues. Trimming shortened V by 4 bases and J by 4 bases, and 14 bases separated the two germline ends. Germline V lookup: CDR1 LNHDA, CDR2 SQIVND (reference sequence). CDR3 amino acids: CASSNGQGGYNEQFF. CDR3 sequence (DNA): TGTGCCAGTAGTAACGGGCAGGGGGGATACAATGAGCAGTTCTTC.

The chain joins TRBV14 to TRBJ2-3; possibly TRBD2 for D (8 bases). CDR1 and CDR2 from the germline V gene are SGHDN and FVKESK. V was cut by 3 bases and J by 2 bases, with 21 bases left in between. This CDR3 comprises 18 residues. The CDR3, as DNA: TGTGCCAGCAGCCACCGAACAGGGACAGCGGGGGACACAGATACGCAGTATTTT. Translating gives CASSHRTGTAGDTDTQYF.

V gene TRBV5-6 combines with J gene TRBJ1-1; D ambiguous. Trimming shortened V by 0 bases and J by 6 bases, and 9 bases separated the two germline ends. The CDR3 spans 13 residues. Per the germline V gene, CDR1 is SGHDT and CDR2 is YYEEEE. The CDR3 region is CASSLEASSEAFF. CDR3 coding DNA: TGTGCCAGCAGCTTGGAGGCATCATCTGAAGCTTTCTTT.

The chain carries TRBV6-1 and TRBJ2-3; D is ambiguous. V was clipped by 5 bases and J by 4 bases, with 7 bases between them. The CDR3 contains 12 residues. The germline V gene encodes CDR1 MNHNS and CDR2 SASEGT. CDR3 region: CASSLKPDTQYF. The CDR3, as DNA: TGTGCCAGCAGTTTGAAGCCAGATACGCAGTATTTT.

This CDR3 reads CASSPNSGYTF. As DNA, the CDR3 is TGTGCCAGCTCACCAAACTCGGGCTACACCTTC. The chain couples TRBV18 to TRBJ1-2; the D is unclear. This CDR3 contains 11 residues. Germline V lookup: CDR1 KGHSH, CDR2 LQKENI. Deletions cut 2 bases from V and 8 bases from J, with 6 bases between.

The rearrangement joins TRBV10-3 to TRBJ2-1; D is undetermined. Germline values: CDR1 ENHRY, CDR2 SYGVKD. The V end lost 4 bases, the J end lost 6 bases, and 7 bases lay between the germline ends. This CDR3 contains 12 residues. The CDR3 nucleotides are TGTGCCATCAGTGTAAACGCCAATGAGCAGTTCTTC. It codes for CAISVNANEQFF.

Only one count was recorded for this clone. The chain couples TRBV18 to TRBJ2-3; D perhaps matches TRBD1 (7 bases). V lost 5 bases to trimming and J lost 3 bases, with 18 bases between them. This CDR3 is 16 amino acids long. Per the germline V gene, CDR1 is KGHSH and CDR2 is LQKENI. The CDR3 loop is CASSGRGQAGTDTQYF. The CDR3, as DNA: TGTGCCAGCTCAGGACGAGGACAGGCGGGAACAGATACGCAGTATTTT.

This clone was counted a single time. The rearrangement uses TRBV5-4 and TRBJ2-2, with D uncertain. Trimming shortened V by 1 base and J by 2 bases, and 3 bases separated the two germline ends. This CDR3 is 13 amino acids long. Germline lookup yields CDR1 SGHNT and CDR2 YYREEE (reference sequence). CDR3 protein: CASSLPNTGELFF. The CDR3 DNA follows: TGTGCCAGCAGCTTGCCCAACACCGGGGAGCTGTTTTTT. The full variable domain, its missing parts supplied by reference TRBV5-4 and TRBJ2-2, is ETGVTQSPTHLIKTRGQQVTLRCSSQSGHNTVSWYQQALGQGPQFIFQYYREEENGRGNFPPRFSGLQFPNYSSELNVNALELDDSALYLCASSLPNTGELFFGEGSRLTVL.

The chain links TRBV5-1 to TRBJ2-7; TRBD2 agrees at 9 bases. CDR3 length: 15 amino acids. V was pared by 2 bases and J by 1 base, with 4 bases of the junction left unmatched. Germline CDR1 is SGHRS and CDR2 is YFSETQ. The CDR3 reads CASSFGSGSSYEQYF. DNA of the CDR3: TGCGCCAGCAGCTTTGGTAGCGGGAGTTCCTACGAGCAGTACTTC.

The chain has TRBV14 and TRBJ1-3; D is uncertain. Germline CDR1 SGHDN, CDR2 FVKESK. Trimming took 3 bases from V and 4 from J, leaving 10 bases between them. The CDR3 length is 14 residues. The chain's CDR3 is CASSHSLGGNTIYF. The CDR3 bases are TGTGCCAGCAGCCACTCTCTGGGAGGAAACACCATATATTTT.

The chain combines TRBV25-1 with TRBJ1-3; perhaps TRBD1 as D (6 bases). This CDR3 contains 14 residues. Between the trimmed V and J ends, which lost 4 bases and 0 bases, there was a span of 7 bases. Germline CDR1 is MGHDK and CDR2 is SYGVNS. The DNA of the CDR3 is TGTGCCAGCAGTGGGGACATCTCTGGAAACACCATATATTTT. It translates to CASSGDISGNTIYF.

V gene TRBV7-2 combines with J gene TRBJ1-5, with a possible D match to TRBD1 (5 bases). The CDR3 contains 17 residues. The V end lost 1 base, the J end lost 0 bases, and 13 bases lay between the germline ends. The V gene's germline CDR1 is SGHTA and CDR2 FQGNSA. The CDR3 region is CASSLVWATDSNQPQHF. CDR3 nucleotides: TGTGCCAGCAGCTTAGTTTGGGCGACAGATAGCAATCAGCCCCAGCATTTT.

DNA of the CDR3: TGTGCCAGCAGGGCCCAGAGACAATCACCCCTCCACTTT. Translating it yields CASRAQRQSPLHF. The chain is built from TRBV6-1 and TRBJ1-6; no firm D call. CDR3 length: 13 amino acids. The V gene lost 6 bases and the J gene lost 10 bases, with 13 bases spanning the gap. Germline V gene lookup returns CDR1 MNHNS and CDR2 SASEGT.

This chain uses TRBV7-9 with TRBJ2-2; D gene uncertain. The CDR3 spans 16 residues. The germline V gene encodes CDR1 SEHNR and CDR2 FQNEAQ (reference sequence). The V end was cut by 2 bases, the J end by 0 bases, with 10 bases between. In nucleotides, the CDR3 is TGTGCCAGCAGCTTAAAGCAGGCAACGAACACCGGGGAGCTGTTTTTT. It translates to CASSLKQATNTGELFF.

The chain is built from TRBV18 and TRBJ2-6, with TRBD1 matching over 7 bases. This CDR3 is 16 amino acids long. Germline assignment: CDR1 KGHSH and CDR2 LQKENI. The V and J ends lost 5 bases and 2 bases, in that order; junction bases with no gene match: 6. CDR3 region: CASSFGTATGANVLTF. CDR3 nucleotide sequence: TGTGCCAGCTCATTCGGGACAGCGACTGGGGCCAACGTCCTGACTTTC.

This chain uses TRBV18 with TRBJ1-5; D perhaps matches TRBD1 (6 bases). Deletions cut 4 bases from V and 7 bases from J, with 8 bases between. CDR3 length equals 12 residues. Germline CDR1 is KGHSH and CDR2 is LQKENI. CDR3 nucleotide sequence: TGTGCCAGCTCACTACAGGGACAGCCCCAGCATTTT. It encodes CASSLQGQPQHF.

CDR3 loop: CASSVGLADTYEQYF. The CDR3 DNA is TGTGCCAGCAGCGTAGGACTAGCGGATACCTACGAGCAGTACTTC. The chain combines TRBV9 with TRBJ2-7, with 9 positions matching TRBD2. V lost 0 bases to trimming and J lost 2 bases; unmatched junction nucleotides: 3. Germline V gives CDR1 SGDLS, CDR2 YYNGEE. CDR3 length: 15 amino acids.

This clone appeared a few times. The rearrangement links TRBV6-5 to TRBJ2-7; either TRBD1 or TRBD2 may supply D (6 bases each). CDR1 and CDR2 from the germline V gene are MNHEY and SVGAGI. Trimming stripped 1 base from V and 5 bases from J, with 18 bases between. This CDR3 contains 16 residues. CDR3 sequence reads: CASSYFPGASENEQYF. DNA for the CDR3: TGTGCCAGCAGTTACTTCCCAGGGGCTAGCGAGAACGAGCAGTACTTC.

The V gene is TRBV18, the J gene TRBJ2-3, with D perhaps matching TRBD1 or TRBD2 (7 bases each). Per germline, CDR1 KGHSH and CDR2 LQKENI. This CDR3 is built from 15 residues. V lost 5 bases and J 1 base, leaving 13 bases between the germline ends. CDR3 in amino acids: CASSTGAGGTDTQYF. Written as DNA, the CDR3 is TGTGCCAGCTCAACAGGGGCGGGGGGCACAGATACGCAGTATTTT.

In its sample, this clone was seen many times. This CDR3 is also generated by other DNA sequences in the sample. The rearrangement uses TRBV30 and TRBJ1-2; D is uncertain. Germline V gene data show CDR1 as GTSNPN and CDR2 as SVGIG (reference sequence). This CDR3 comprises 11 residues. V lost 4 bases and J lost 7, with 10 bases in between. The CDR3 DNA reads as TGTGCCTGGATTGGGCTGGGTGGCTACACCTTC. Protein sequence: CAWIGLGGYTF.

The chain is built from TRBV14 and TRBJ1-3; no clear D. With 1 base removed from V and 7 bases from J, the gap between germline ends came to 14 bases. This CDR3 region has 15 residues. Germline V gene sequence: CDR1 SGHDN, CDR2 FVKESK. The CDR3 region has the DNA TGTGCCAGCAGCCAAGGGATAGGGTACGAGAACACCATATATTTT. This gives the protein CASSQGIGYENTIYF.